These 6 T cell receptor beta chains were sequenced from one sample in a study of blood T cell repertoires in COVID-19. Measured with immunoSEQ multiplex PCR; TCRdb has only the in-frame clones, and not every one. The table includes approximately 230,000 clones, about four fifths detected once. What was sequenced was peripheral blood. The receptors were sampled from a man older than 75 with acute or convalescent COVID-19.

CDR3 sequence reads: CASSIGQGATGELFF. The CDR3 region has the DNA TGTGCCAGCAGCATTGGACAGGGTGCCACCGGGGAGCTGTTTTTT. The rearrangement joins TRBV11-1 to TRBJ2-2, with TRBD1 identical over 8 bases. This CDR3 is 15 amino acids long. Losses at the gene ends were 5 bases for V and 4 bases for J; bases not matched to a gene: 6. The germline CDR1 and CDR2 sequences are SGHAT and FQDESV (reference sequence).

The V and J genes are TRBV2 and TRBJ1-5; possibly TRBD1 for D (5 bases). Per the germline V gene, CDR1 is SNHLY and CDR2 is FYNNEI. The ends were cut back, 5 bases at V and 3 bases at J, with 14 bases in the middle. This CDR3 contains 15 residues. DNA of the CDR3: TGTGCCAGCAGTCCTCCGGGACTCATCAATCAGCCCCAGCATTTT. This encodes CASSPPGLINQPQHF.

J is TRBJ1-2 and V is TRBV3-1 (or the pseudogene TRBV3-2); D gene uncertain. This CDR3 comprises 14 residues. Trimming pared 1 base from V and 2 bases from J, leaving 8 bases between. The germline V gene has CDR1 LGHDT and CDR2 YNNKEL (reference sequence). CDR3 nucleotides: TGTGCCAGCAGCCAAGCGGGCGGGAACTATGGCTACACCTTC. This encodes CASSQAGGNYGYTF.

The chain joins TRBV2 to TRBJ2-7, with 7 bases lining up with TRBD1. Germline V gene lookup returns CDR1 SNHLY and CDR2 FYNNEI. Trimming at V came to 11 bases and at J to 2 bases, leaving 6 bases not matched to a gene. The CDR3 length is 12 residues. DNA of the CDR3: TGTGCCTCCGACAGGGATCCCTACGAGCAGTACTTC. It yields the protein CASDRDPYEQYF. The full variable domain, rest sourced from reference TRBV2 and TRBJ2-7, is EPEVTQTPSHQVTQMGQEVILRCVPISNHLYFYWYRQILGQKVEFLVSFYNNEISEKSEIFDDQFSVERPDGSNFTLKIRSTKLEDSAMYFCASDRDPYEQYFGPGTRLTVT.

The gene calls are TRBV5-8 and TRBJ2-7, with D maybe TRBD1 (5 bases). V was cut by 1 base and J by 6 bases, with 17 bases left in between. This CDR3 has 15 residues. Germline V gene data show CDR1 as SGHTS and CDR2 as YDEGEE. The CDR3 coding sequence is TGTGCCAGCAGCTTGATTTTGCGAGTGACAGCCGAGCAGTACTTC. Translating it yields CASSLILRVTAEQYF.

The V and J genes are TRBV6-5 and TRBJ2-7, with TRBD1 identical over 9 bases. CDR1 is MNHEY and CDR2 is SVGAGI in the germline V gene. After removal of 3 bases from V and 3 bases from J, the junction contained 6 bases not matched to a gene. The CDR3 is 15 residues long. The CDR3 region is CASSYQGDRDYEQYF. CDR3 nucleotides: TGTGCCAGCAGTTATCAGGGGGACAGGGACTACGAGCAGTACTTC.